A single T cell receptor beta chain is shown here with its context. The sample is drawn from a study of blood T cell repertoires in COVID-19. Study-level information: Samples came from the United States, Italy and Spain, spanning acute and convalescent COVID-19. The analysed material was cDNA or gDNA that came from T cells, B-cell-depleted T cells, or PBMCs.

Original handling: Estimation of nucleated cell counts was performed using reference gene primer amplification. This table comes from immunoSEQ multiplex PCR, and its TCRdb copy is limited to in-frame clones, with some not included. That table gives V, J and clone size, and the DNA gave D and trimming. The sample includes some 8,000 clones, about 81% of them seen just once. The junction had 12 bases not matched to a gene; V was cut back by 4 bases and J by 5 bases. The CDR3 length is 17 residues. Germline assignment: CDR1 SGDLS and CDR2 YYNGEE. V usage is TRBV9 and J usage is TRBJ1-6, with 7 bases that match TRBD1. The receptor's source is a human donor with active COVID-19. The donor label of this sample is uncertain. Material: peripheral blood. The CDR3 sequence: CASSSGLGTVNNSPLHF. The CDR3 DNA follows: TGTGCCAGCAGCTCCGGCCTTGGGACAGTTAATAATTCACCCCTCCACTTT. The complete variable domain, with remaining parts taken from reference TRBV9 and TRBJ1-6, reads DSGVTQTPKHLITATGQRVTLRCSPRSGDLSVYWYQQSLDQGLQFLIQYYNGEERAKGNILERFSAQQFPDLHSELNLSSLELGDSALYFCASSSGLGTVNNSPLHFGNGTRLTVT.